Below, one TCR beta chain is given with its context. The entry originates in a study of OX40 agonist ivuxolimab in advanced cancers. V was cut by 3 bases and J by 4 bases, with 7 bases left in between. Germline CDR1 is MGHRA and CDR2 is YSYEKL. This CDR3 is 13 amino acids long. Autoimmune disease history or systemic immunosuppression disqualified patients. TCRdb keeps only in-frame clones here, not all; method: immunoSEQ multiplex PCR. This table holds thousands of clones, roughly 64% found once. The specimen was CD4+ or CD8+ T cells sorted from blood, collected in a trial of the OX40 agonist ivuxolimab. This sequence originates from an adult with an advanced solid tumor such as melanoma, head and neck, liver or kidney cancer. This chain links TRBV4-1 with TRBJ2-1; tentatively, D is TRBD1 (6 bases). Written as DNA, the CDR3 is TGCGCCAGCAGCCACAGGGGTTACAATGAGCAGTTCTTC. Translating it yields CASSHRGYNEQFF.